A selection of T cell receptor beta chains follows, all from one sample in a study of T cells after somatic rescue of genetic block. Method: immunoSEQ multiplex PCR; TCRdb's copy keeps in-frame clones and lacks some. The sample yields over 14,000 clones, over 70% seen once. The sequenced material came from peripheral blood mononuclear cells (PBMCs). Source of these receptors: a boy aged 5-17 years. The CDR3 runs from the conserved cysteine through the conserved F or W. The order of the fields is V gene, clone size, D gene, J gene, CDR3 protein, CDR3 DNA. D genes are given only for firm matches. The size of a clone is reported for some rows only, either as once, few or many, or as a class for expanded clones.

TRBV6-5	.	.	TRBJ2-1	CASSYSGAPNEQFF	TGTGCCAGCAGTTACTCCGGGGCACCCAATGAGCAGTTCTTC
TRBV30	once	.	TRBJ2-7	CAWSVSYSYEQYF	TGTGCCTGGAGTGTATCTTACTCCTACGAGCAGTACTTC
TRBV7-9	few	.	TRBJ1-5	CASSLVGANQPQHF	TGTGCCAGCAGCTTAGTGGGTGCCAATCAGCCCCAGCATTTT
TRBV28	few	TRBD1	TRBJ2-7	CASSPTGENGQYF	TGTGCCAGCAGCCCGACAGGGGAGAATGGGCAGTACTTC
TRBV4-1	few	TRBD1	TRBJ1-5	CASRQLLFPGQVNQPQHF	TGCGCCAGCAGACAACTACTTTTTCCGGGACAGGTAAATCAGCCCCAGCATTTT
TRBV13	once	.	TRBJ1-6	CASSFYPGANNSPLHF	TGTGCCAGCAGCTTTTATCCCGGCGCCAATAATTCACCCCTCCACTTT
TRBV6-1	.	.	TRBJ1-4	CASSVDSTNEKLFF	TGTGCCAGCAGTGTGGACAGTACTAATGAAAAACTGTTTTTT
TRBV2	.	.	TRBJ1-2	CASIPRWGDHGYTF	TGTGCCAGCATCCCCCGCTGGGGGGACCATGGCTACACCTTC
TRBV6-1	.	.	TRBJ2-3	CATTRPGISTDTQYF	TGTGCCACCACTCGACCTGGGATTAGCACAGATACGCAGTATTTT
TRBV14	.	.	TRBJ2-3	CASSQGWGSTDTQYF	TGTGCCAGCAGCCAAGGTTGGGGAAGCACAGATACGCAGTATTTT